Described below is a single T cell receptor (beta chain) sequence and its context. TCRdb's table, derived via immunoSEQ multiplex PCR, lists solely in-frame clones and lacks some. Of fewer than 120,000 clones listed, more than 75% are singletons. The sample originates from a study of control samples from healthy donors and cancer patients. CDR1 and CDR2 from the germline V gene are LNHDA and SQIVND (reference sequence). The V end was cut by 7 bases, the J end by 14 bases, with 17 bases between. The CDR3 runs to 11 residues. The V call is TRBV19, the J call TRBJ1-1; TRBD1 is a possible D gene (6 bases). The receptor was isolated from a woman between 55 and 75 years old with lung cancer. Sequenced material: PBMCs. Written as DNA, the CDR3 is TGTGCCAGTAAGTTGGGGGGGGCCTTATTCTTT. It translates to CASKLGGALFF.